The clone carrying this T cell receptor beta chain was seen a handful of times. This specimen belongs to a study of control samples from healthy donors and cancer patients. V gave up 0 bases and J gave up 0 bases, with 7 bases separating them. The germline CDR1 and CDR2 sequences are MNHEY and SMNVEV (reference sequence). This CDR3 comprises 15 residues. Generated by immunoSEQ multiplex PCR, the TCRdb table keeps only in-frame clones and is missing some. This table has about 140,000 clones, approximately 88% appearing once. Sequencing was performed on blood. The chain couples TRBV27 to TRBJ2-3, with D unclear. The sequence was collected from a man younger than 40 in good health. The CDR3 DNA reads as TGTGCCAGCAGTTTATCTGGTATTAGCACAGATACGCAGTATTTT. It yields the protein CASSLSGISTDTQYF.